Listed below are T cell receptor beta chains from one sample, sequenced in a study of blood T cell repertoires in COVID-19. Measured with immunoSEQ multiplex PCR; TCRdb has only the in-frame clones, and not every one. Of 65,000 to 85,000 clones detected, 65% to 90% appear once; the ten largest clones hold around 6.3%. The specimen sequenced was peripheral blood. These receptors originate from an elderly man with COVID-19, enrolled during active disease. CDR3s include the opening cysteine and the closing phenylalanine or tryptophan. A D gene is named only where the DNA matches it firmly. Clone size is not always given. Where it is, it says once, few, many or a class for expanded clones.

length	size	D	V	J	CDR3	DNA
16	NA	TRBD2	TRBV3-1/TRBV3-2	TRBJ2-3	CASSPRRSGGADTQYF	TGTGCCAGCAGCCCCCGTAGGAGCGGGGGGGCAGATACGCAGTATTTT
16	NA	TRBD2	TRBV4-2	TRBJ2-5	CASSRKAERGVETQYF	TGTGCCAGCAGCCGGAAGGCGGAGCGGGGGGTGGAGACCCAGTACTTC
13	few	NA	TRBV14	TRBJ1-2	CASSQALGGGYTF	TGTGCCAGCAGCCAAGCGTTGGGGGGGGGCTACACCTTC
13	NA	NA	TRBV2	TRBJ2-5	CASTTGTQETQYF	TGTGCCAGCACCACCGGGACTCAAGAGACCCAGTACTTC
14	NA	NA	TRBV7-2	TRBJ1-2	CASSLGLDAGGYTF	TGTGCCAGCAGCTTGGGTCTTGATGCGGGTGGCTACACCTTC
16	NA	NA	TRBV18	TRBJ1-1	CASSQSRGVRGTEAFF	TGTGCCAGCTCACAATCGCGGGGGGTGCGGGGGACTGAAGCTTTCTTT
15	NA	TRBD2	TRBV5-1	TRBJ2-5	CASTLGTSAQETQYF	TGCGCCAGCACCCTAGGGACTAGCGCCCAAGAGACCCAGTACTTC
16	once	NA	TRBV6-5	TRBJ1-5	CASSYAPGYSNQPQHF	TGTGCCAGCAGTTACGCGCCGGGATATAGCAATCAGCCCCAGCATTTT
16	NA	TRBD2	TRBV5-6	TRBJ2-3	CASSLTSGGRTDTQYF	TGTGCCAGCAGCTTAACTAGCGGGGGCCGCACAGATACGCAGTATTTT
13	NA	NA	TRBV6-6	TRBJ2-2	CASTSRGGGELFF	TGTGCCAGCACCTCACGAGGGGGCGGGGAGCTGTTTTTT
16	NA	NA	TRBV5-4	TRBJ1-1	CASSLGSGSLNTEAFF	TGTGCCAGCAGCTTGGGATCGGGTAGCCTGAACACTGAAGCTTTCTTT
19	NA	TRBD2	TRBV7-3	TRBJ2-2	CASSPSGGSLTSNTGELFF	TGTGCCAGCAGCCCTAGCGGGGGGTCCCTTACCTCAAACACCGGGGAGCTGTTTTTT
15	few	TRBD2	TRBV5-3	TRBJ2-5	CARSWACAGGETQYF	TGTGCCAGAAGCTGGGCCTGCGCGGGGGGAGAGACCCAGTACTTC
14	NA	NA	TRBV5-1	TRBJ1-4	CASSFAGINEKLFF	TGCGCCAGCAGCTTTGCAGGTATTAATGAAAAACTGTTTTTT
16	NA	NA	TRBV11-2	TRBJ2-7	CASKALEGRQAGEQYF	TGTGCCAGCAAGGCGCTAGAGGGGAGGCAGGCGGGCGAGCAGTACTTC
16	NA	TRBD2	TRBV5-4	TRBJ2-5	CASSWKRGGYQETQYF	TGTGCCAGCAGCTGGAAGCGGGGGGGCTACCAAGAGACCCAGTACTTC
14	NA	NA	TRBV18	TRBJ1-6	CASSPAGVGIPLHF	TGTGCCAGCTCACCGGCAGGGGTGGGAATACCCCTCCACTTT
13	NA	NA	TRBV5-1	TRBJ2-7	CATRGGSRDEQYF	TGCGCCACTAGGGGGGGGAGCCGGGACGAGCAGTACTTC
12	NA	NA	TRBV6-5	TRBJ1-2	CASSYSQGSYTF	TGTGCCAGCAGTTACTCCCAGGGAAGCTACACCTTC
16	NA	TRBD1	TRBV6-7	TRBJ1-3	CASSYSTGVLGNTIYF	TGTGCCAGCAGTTACTCGACAGGGGTACTGGGAAACACCATATATTTT
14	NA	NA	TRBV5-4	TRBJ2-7	CASSLAGNSYEQYF	TGTGCCAGCAGCTTGGCAGGGAACTCCTACGAGCAGTACTTC
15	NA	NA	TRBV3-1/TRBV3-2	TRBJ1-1	CASSQDGRENTEAFF	TGTGCCAGCAGCCAAGATGGGAGGGAGAACACTGAAGCTTTCTTT
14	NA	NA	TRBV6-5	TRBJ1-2	CASSYGGGNYGYTF	TGTGCCAGCAGTTACGGGGGAGGAAACTATGGCTACACCTTC
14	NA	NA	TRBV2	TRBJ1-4	CASTGGVVNEKLFF	TGTGCCAGCACCGGTGGTGTTGTTAATGAAAAACTGTTTTTT
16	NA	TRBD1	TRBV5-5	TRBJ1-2	CASSLATGHNNYGYTF	TGTGCCAGCAGCTTGGCGACAGGGCATAATAACTATGGCTACACCTTC
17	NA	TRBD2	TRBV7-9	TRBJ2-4	CASSLGGSAGGRNIQYF	TGTGCCAGCAGCTTAGGTGGGAGCGCGGGGGGCCGGAACATTCAGTACTTC
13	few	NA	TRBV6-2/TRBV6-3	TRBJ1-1	CASSRLGDTEAFF	TGTGCCAGCAGTCGCCTAGGGGACACTGAAGCTTTCTTT
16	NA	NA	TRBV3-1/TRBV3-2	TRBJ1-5	CASSQGLRGAEQPQHF	TGTGCCAGCAGCCAAGGTTTACGGGGGGCGGAACAGCCCCAGCATTTT
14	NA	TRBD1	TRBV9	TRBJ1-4	CASSVRGDDEKLFF	TGTGCCAGCAGCGTCAGGGGGGACGATGAAAAACTGTTTTTT
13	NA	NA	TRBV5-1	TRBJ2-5	CASSAGVGETQYF	TGCGCCAGCAGTGCGGGCGTGGGCGAGACCCAGTACTTC
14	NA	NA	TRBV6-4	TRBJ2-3	CASSQGMEVDTQYF	TGTGCCAGCTCCCAGGGTATGGAAGTAGATACGCAGTATTTT
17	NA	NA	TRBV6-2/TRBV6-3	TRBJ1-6	CASSSPGALFYNSPLHF	TGTGCCAGCAGCTCCCCAGGGGCTCTCTTCTATAATTCACCCCTCCACTTT
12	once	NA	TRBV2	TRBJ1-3	CASSLSGNTIYF	TGTGCCAGCTCCCTTTCTGGAAACACCATATATTTT
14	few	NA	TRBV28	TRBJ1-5	CASKGLRVFQPQHF	TGTGCCAGCAAGGGACTGAGGGTATTCCAGCCCCAGCATTTT
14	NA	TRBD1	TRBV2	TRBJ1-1	CASRETEEQGKAFF	TGTGCCAGCAGGGAAACCGAGGAACAGGGGAAAGCTTTCTTT
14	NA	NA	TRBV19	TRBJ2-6	CASRKTRGANVLTF	TGTGCCAGTAGGAAGACGCGGGGGGCCAACGTCCTGACTTTC
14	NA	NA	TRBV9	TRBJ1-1	CASQGGAGDTEAFF	TGTGCCTCTCAGGGAGGGGCAGGGGACACTGAAGCTTTCTTT
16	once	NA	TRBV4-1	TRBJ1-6	CASSLAGRTVNSPLHF	TGCGCCAGCAGCCTCGCCGGCCGGACTGTGAATTCACCCCTCCACTTT
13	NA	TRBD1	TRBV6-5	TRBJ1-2	CASTTSQGYGYTF	TGTGCCAGCACTACATCACAGGGGTATGGCTACACCTTC
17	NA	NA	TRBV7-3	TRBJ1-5	CASSLTDGQISNQPQHF	TGTGCCAGCAGCTTGACCGATGGACAGATTAGCAATCAGCCCCAGCATTTT
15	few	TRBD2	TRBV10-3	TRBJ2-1	CAIRGIAGLYNEQFF	TGTGCCATCAGGGGAATAGCGGGGCTTTACAATGAGCAGTTCTTC
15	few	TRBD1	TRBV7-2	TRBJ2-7	CASSFRQGVPYEQYF	TGTGCCAGCAGCTTTCGACAGGGGGTACCCTACGAGCAGTACTTC
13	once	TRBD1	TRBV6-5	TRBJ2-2	CASSYRGPGELFF	TGTGCCAGCAGTTACAGGGGGCCCGGGGAGCTGTTTTTT
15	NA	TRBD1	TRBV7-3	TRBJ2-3	CASSSQGTGTDTQYF	TGTGCCAGCAGCTCACAGGGGACAGGCACAGATACGCAGTATTTT
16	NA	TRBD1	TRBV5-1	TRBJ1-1	CASSLDGQGAWTEAFF	TGCGCCAGCAGCTTGGATGGACAGGGGGCGTGGACTGAAGCTTTCTTT
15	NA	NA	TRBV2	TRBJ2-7	CASQWQGGPSYEQYF	TGTGCCAGCCAATGGCAGGGAGGTCCTTCCTACGAGCAGTACTTC
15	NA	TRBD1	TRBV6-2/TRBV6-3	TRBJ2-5	CASSSGTGGLETQYF	TGTGCCAGCAGCAGCGGGACAGGGGGCTTGGAGACCCAGTACTTC
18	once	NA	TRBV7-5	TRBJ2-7	CARSPELRGRGTTYEQYF	TGTGCCAGAAGCCCTGAGCTTAGAGGCAGGGGGACCACCTACGAGCAGTACTTC
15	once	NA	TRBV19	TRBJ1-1	CASTPDRLMNTEAFF	TGTGCCAGTACCCCGGACAGACTCATGAACACTGAAGCTTTCTTT
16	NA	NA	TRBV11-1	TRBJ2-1	CASSLESGWSYNEQFF	TGTGCCAGCAGCTTAGAATCCGGGTGGTCCTACAATGAGCAGTTCTTC
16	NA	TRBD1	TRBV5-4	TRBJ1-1	CASSLAEGQGSAEAFF	TGTGCCAGCAGCTTGGCCGAGGGACAGGGGAGCGCTGAAGCTTTCTTT